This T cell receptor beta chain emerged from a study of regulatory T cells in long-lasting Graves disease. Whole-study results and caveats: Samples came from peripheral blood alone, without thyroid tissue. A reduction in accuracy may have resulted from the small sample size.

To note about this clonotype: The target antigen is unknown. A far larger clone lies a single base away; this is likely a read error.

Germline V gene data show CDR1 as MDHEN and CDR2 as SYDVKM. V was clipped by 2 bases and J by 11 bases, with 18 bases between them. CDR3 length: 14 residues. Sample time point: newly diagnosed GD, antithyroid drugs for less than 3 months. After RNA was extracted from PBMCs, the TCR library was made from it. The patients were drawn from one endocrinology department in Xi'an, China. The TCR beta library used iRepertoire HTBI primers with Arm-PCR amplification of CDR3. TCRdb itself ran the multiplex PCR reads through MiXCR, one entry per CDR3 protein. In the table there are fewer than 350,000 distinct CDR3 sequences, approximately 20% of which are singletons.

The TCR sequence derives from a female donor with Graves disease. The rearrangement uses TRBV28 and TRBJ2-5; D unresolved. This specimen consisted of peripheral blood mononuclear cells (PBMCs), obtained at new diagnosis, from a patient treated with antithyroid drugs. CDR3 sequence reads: CASSLPVRWNEQYF. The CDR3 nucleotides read TGTGCCAGCAGTTTACCCGTAAGGTGGAATGAGCAGTACTTC. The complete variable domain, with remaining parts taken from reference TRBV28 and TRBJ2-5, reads DVKVTQSSRYLVKRTGEKVFLECVQDMDHENMFWYRQDPGLGLRLIYFSYDVKMKEKGDIPEGYSVSREKKERFSLILESASTNQTSMYLCASSLPVRWNEQYFGPGTRLLVL.